This T cell receptor (beta chain) was obtained from a study of cytomegalovirus exposure and HLA in healthy donors. In the study overall: Earlier, 95 million to 130 million unique TCR beta sequences were recovered from roughly 170 million T cells by an analysis. Findings of the study overall: TCR beta chains numbering approximately 150 were designated cytomegalovirus-associated.

CDR1 and CDR2 from the germline V gene are MNHEY and SVGAGI. After removal of 2 bases from V and 4 bases from J, the junction contained 5 bases not matched to a gene. CDR3 size: 15 residues. This clone was seen only a few times. The antigen is undetermined. In the PCR, 60 Vbeta and 13 Jbeta primers were used. Clones were read by immunoSEQ multiplex PCR, and TCRdb kept only the in-frame ones, dropping some. The repertoire holds about 190,000 clones, with around 81% as singletons. The sequence derives from a woman younger than 30 in good health and CMV-seropositive. The sequenced sample consisted of PBMCs. V gene TRBV6-5 combines with J gene TRBJ1-2, with TRBD1 matching over 9 bases. This CDR3 reads CASSYGTGISYGYTF. For the CDR3, the DNA is TGTGCCAGCAGTTACGGGACAGGGATCAGCTATGGCTACACCTTC.